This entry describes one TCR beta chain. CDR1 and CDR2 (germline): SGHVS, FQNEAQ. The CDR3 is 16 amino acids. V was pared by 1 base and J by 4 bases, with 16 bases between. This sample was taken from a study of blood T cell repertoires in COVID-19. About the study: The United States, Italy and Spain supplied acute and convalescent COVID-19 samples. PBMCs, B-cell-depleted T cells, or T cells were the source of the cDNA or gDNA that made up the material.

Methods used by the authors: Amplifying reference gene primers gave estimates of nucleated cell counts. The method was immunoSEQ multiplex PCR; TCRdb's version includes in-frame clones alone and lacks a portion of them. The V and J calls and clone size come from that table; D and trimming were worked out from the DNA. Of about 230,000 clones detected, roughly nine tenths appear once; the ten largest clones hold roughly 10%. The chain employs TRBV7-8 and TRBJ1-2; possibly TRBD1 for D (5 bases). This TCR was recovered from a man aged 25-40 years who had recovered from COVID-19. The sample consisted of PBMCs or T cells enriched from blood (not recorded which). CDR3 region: CASSLGPGGLGYGYTF. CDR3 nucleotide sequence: TGTGCCAGCAGCTTAGGTCCGGGGGGATTGGGCTATGGCTACACCTTC. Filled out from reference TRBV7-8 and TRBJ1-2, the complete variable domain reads GAGVSQSPRYKVAKRGQDVALRCDPISGHVSLFWYQQALGQGPEFLTYFQNEAQLDKSGLPSDRFFAERPEGSVSTLKIQRTQQEDSAVYLCASSLGPGGLGYGYTFGSGTRLTVV.